A single TCR beta chain is shown here with its context. No antigen is known for it. The data were taken from a study of OX40 agonist ivuxolimab in advanced cancers. Study-level background: At 82.7% male, the cohort had a mean age of 60 years, ranging from about 20 to 80.

Libraries were prepared by immunoSEQ multiplex PCR; TCRdb keeps only in-frame clonotypes and omits some of them. The top ten clones hold approximately 4.3% of a sample with roughly 70,000 clones, around 85% of them seen once. This CDR3 has 14 residues. CDR1 and CDR2 (germline): SGHRS, YFSETQ. The V end lost 0 bases, the J end lost 8 bases, and 14 bases lay between the germline ends. Whole-study findings and limits: More expanded clones were found, on average, in CD8+ than in CD4+ T cells.

This sample comprised CD4+ or CD8+ T cells sorted from blood, obtained in a trial of the OX40 agonist ivuxolimab. The genes are TRBV5-1 and TRBJ1-2; no firm D call. This sequence was found in an adult with an advanced solid tumor such as melanoma, head and neck, liver or kidney cancer. The CDR3 DNA is TGCGCCAGCAGCTTGGCTACTCAGGTATCCGGCTACACCTTC. Residues: CASSLATQVSGYTF.